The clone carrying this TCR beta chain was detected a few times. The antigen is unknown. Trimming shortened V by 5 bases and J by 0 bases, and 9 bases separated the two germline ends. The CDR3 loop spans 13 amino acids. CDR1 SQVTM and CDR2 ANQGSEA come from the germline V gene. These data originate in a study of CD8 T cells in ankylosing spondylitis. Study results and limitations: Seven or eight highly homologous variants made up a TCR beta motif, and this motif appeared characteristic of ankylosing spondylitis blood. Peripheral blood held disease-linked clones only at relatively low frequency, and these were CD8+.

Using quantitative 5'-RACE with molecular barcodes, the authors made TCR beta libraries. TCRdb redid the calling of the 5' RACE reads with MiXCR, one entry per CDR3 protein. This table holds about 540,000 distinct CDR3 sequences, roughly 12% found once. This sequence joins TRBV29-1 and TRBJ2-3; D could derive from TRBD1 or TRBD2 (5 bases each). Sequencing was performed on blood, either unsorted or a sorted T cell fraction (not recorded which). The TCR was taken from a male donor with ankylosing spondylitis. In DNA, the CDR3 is TGCAGCGTTCCCGGGGCGAGCACAGATACGCAGTATTTT. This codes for CSVPGASTDTQYF.